This TCR beta chain was documented in a study of blood T cell repertoires in COVID-19. Turning to the study itself: Samples taken during acute and convalescent COVID-19 were collected in the United States, Italy and Spain.

Looked up from germline, CDR1 is MNHEY and CDR2 is SVGAGI. V lost 2 bases to trimming and J lost 2 bases, with 7 bases between them. CDR3 size: 13 residues. In the study's own analysis: For nucleated cells, counts were estimated from reference gene primer amplification. Sequenced by immunoSEQ multiplex PCR; TCRdb stores in-frame clones only, minus some. Clonal size and the V and J genes are those of that table, whereas D and trimming came from the DNA. Among 200,000 to 250,000 clones, approximately 87% were seen once, and the ten largest hold roughly 6.3%. Sequenced sample: peripheral blood. J is TRBJ2-7 and V is TRBV6-5; the D gene is possibly TRBD1 (6 bases). The clonotype comes from a man aged 60 to 75 with acute or convalescent COVID-19. The CDR3 DNA is TGTGCCAGCAGTTACGACAGGACCTACGAGCAGTACTTC. Protein sequence: CASSYDRTYEQYF.